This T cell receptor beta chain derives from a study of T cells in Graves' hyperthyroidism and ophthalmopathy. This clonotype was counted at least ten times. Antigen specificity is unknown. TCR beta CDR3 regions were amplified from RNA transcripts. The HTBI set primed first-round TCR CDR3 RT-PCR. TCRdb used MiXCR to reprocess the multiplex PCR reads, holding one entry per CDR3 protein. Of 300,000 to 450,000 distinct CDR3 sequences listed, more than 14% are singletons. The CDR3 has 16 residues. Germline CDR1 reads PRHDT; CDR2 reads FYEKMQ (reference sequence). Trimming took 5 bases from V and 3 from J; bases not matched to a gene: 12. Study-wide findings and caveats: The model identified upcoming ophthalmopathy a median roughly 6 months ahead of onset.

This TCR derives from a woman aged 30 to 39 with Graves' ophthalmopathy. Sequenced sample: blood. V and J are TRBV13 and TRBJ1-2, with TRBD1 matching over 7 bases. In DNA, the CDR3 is TGTGCCAGCAGCCTGAACCGACAGGGCGCGCACTATGGCTACACCTTC. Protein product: CASSLNRQGAHYGYTF.